A selection of T cell receptor beta chains follows, all from one sample in a study of PD-1 blockade in classical Hodgkin lymphoma. Repertoires were generated with immunoSEQ multiplex PCR, while TCRdb's copy carries only in-frame clones and drops some. Of nearly 25,000 clones detected, approximately 80% appear once; the ten largest clones hold approximately 6.7%. Sequences were derived from peripheral blood mononuclear cells (PBMCs), sampled at baseline. The receptors originated from a human donor with classical Hodgkin lymphoma. The CDR3 runs from the conserved cysteine through the conserved F or W. D genes are given only for firm matches. For some rows the clone size is stated as once, few or many, or as a class when expanded; others skip it.

TRBJ1-4	.	TRBV6-6	.	TGTGCCAGCAGTTATGCCGCAACTAATGAAAAACTGTTTTTT	CASSYAATNEKLFF
TRBJ2-7	.	TRBV5-5	.	TGTGCCAGCAGCGTATGGAGCTCCTACGAGCAGTACTTC	CASSVWSSYEQYF
TRBJ1-2	.	TRBV5-5	.	TGTGCCAGCAGCTTGGAGGTTCACTACACCTTC	CASSLEVHYTF
TRBJ2-7	.	TRBV30	.	TGTGCCTGGACCGAGGACTACGAGCAGTACTTC	CAWTEDYEQYF
TRBJ1-1	.	TRBV7-2	TRBD1	TGTGCCAGCAGCTACTGGACAGGGAACACTGAAGCTTTCTTT	CASSYWTGNTEAFF
TRBJ2-2	.	TRBV7-7	TRBD2	TGTGCTAGCAGCCTTACTAGCGGGCGTTTCCCCGGGGAGCTGTTTTTT	CASSLTSGRFPGELFF
TRBJ2-3	.	TRBV19	.	TGTGCCAGTAGTAAAGGGGGGAGGACAGATACGCAGTATTTT	CASSKGGRTDTQYF
TRBJ1-2	.	TRBV6-1	.	TGTGCCAGCAGCGAGATGAACTATGGCTACACCTTC	CASSEMNYGYTF
TRBJ1-2	.	TRBV28	TRBD1	TGTGCCAGCAGTTTACAGGGGGCGTCTGGCTACACCTTC	CASSLQGASGYTF
TRBJ1-4	.	TRBV6-5	.	TGTGCCAGCATACGCAGAGATAATGAAAAACTGTTTTTT	CASIRRDNEKLFF
TRBJ2-3	few	TRBV14	TRBD2	TGTGCCAGCAGCACCGGGACTAGGGTTTATTTT	CASSTGTRVYF
TRBJ2-6	.	TRBV18	TRBD1	TGTGCCAGCTCTTACTCGACAGGGAGCTCTGGGGCCAACGTCCTGACTTTC	CASSYSTGSSGANVLTF
TRBJ1-1	.	TRBV19	.	TGTGCCAGTAGCATTGGGGGGGCGCGTATGAACACTGAAGCTTTCTTT	CASSIGGARMNTEAFF
TRBJ1-1	.	TRBV2	.	TGTGCCATCCGCGGGGGGGTGACGACTTTCTTT	CAIRGGVTTFF
TRBJ2-7	.	TRBV6-5	TRBD1	TGTGCCAGCAGTTACAGGGACAGGGGCTACGAGCAGTACTTC	CASSYRDRGYEQYF
TRBJ2-7	.	TRBV7-8	TRBD1	TGTGCCAGCAGCTTTATCCCGGGACAGACAAAAACCTACGAGCAGTACTTC	CASSFIPGQTKTYEQYF
TRBJ1-4	.	TRBV7-9	TRBD1	TGTGCCAGCAGCTTAGCGACAGGGGCTGAAAAACTGTTTTTT	CASSLATGAEKLFF
TRBJ2-4	few	TRBV4-1	.	TGCGCCAGCAGCCAAGATCAGCGCAGAGCCTTAGCCAAAAACATTCAGTACTTC	CASSQDQRRALAKNIQYF
TRBJ2-7	.	TRBV5-1	TRBD1	TGCGCCAGCAGTTATCGACAGGGCGACGAGCAGTACTTC	CASSYRQGDEQYF
TRBJ1-1	.	TRBV7-2	.	TGTGCCAGCAGCTTAGGTGGGCCAGGGGAGAACACTGAAGCTTTCTTT	CASSLGGPGENTEAFF
TRBJ2-5	few	TRBV7-2	TRBD1	TGTGCCAGCAGCTTTCTTGGACAGGGGGCTTCGGAGACCCAGTACTTC	CASSFLGQGASETQYF
TRBJ2-2	.	TRBV7-8	.	TGTGCCAGCAGCTTAGTTGGGGGCTGGACCGGGGAGCTGTTTTTT	CASSLVGGWTGELFF
TRBJ1-5	medium-sized	TRBV30	TRBD1	TGTGCCTGGAGCTCTGGGACAGCTAATCAGCCCCAGCATTTT	CAWSSGTANQPQHF
TRBJ1-2	.	TRBV10-3	.	TGTGCCATCAGTGCTGACAGAGACAACTATGGCTACACCTTC	CAISADRDNYGYTF
TRBJ1-2	.	TRBV15	.	TGTGCCACCACCCTGGGGGATAACTATGGCTACACCTTC	CATTLGDNYGYTF
TRBJ1-1	.	TRBV7-9	.	TGTGCCACCGTCGGGGGGCTGGGCACTGAAGCTTTCTTT	CATVGGLGTEAFF
TRBJ2-3	once	TRBV7-2	TRBD2	TGTGCCAGCAGCTTACTAGCGGGGGGGGAGTGGACGCAGTATTTT	CASSLLAGGEWTQYF
TRBJ2-7	.	TRBV11-3	TRBD2	TGTGCCAGCAGTGTTGGGGGGGGACGCCTGTACTTC	CASSVGGGRLYF
TRBJ1-2	.	TRBV9	TRBD1	TGTGCCAGCAGCGTAGCTAGTTGGACAGGGACCGGCTACACCTTC	CASSVASWTGTGYTF
TRBJ2-7	.	TRBV15	.	TGTGCCACCAGCAGAGGCCAGCAATACGAGCAGTACTTC	CATSRGQQYEQYF
TRBJ1-6	once	TRBV2	.	TGTGCCAGCAGTGAATTGGGTGGTAATTCACCCCTCCACTTT	CASSELGGNSPLHF
TRBJ2-1	.	TRBV18	TRBD2	TGTGCCAGCTCACCACCCAAGCGGGGCACAACCTACAATGAGCAGTTCTTC	CASSPPKRGTTYNEQFF
TRBJ2-7	.	TRBV7-2	.	TGTGCCAGCAGCTTAGAGGTGGCTGTCCACGAGCAGTACTTC	CASSLEVAVHEQYF
TRBJ1-4	.	TRBV5-6	TRBD1	TGTGCCAGCAGCGTTCAGGGGGCATTGCCTAATGAAAAACTGTTTTTT	CASSVQGALPNEKLFF
TRBJ2-3	.	TRBV6-4	.	TGTGCCAGCAGTGACCAGGCAGGCAAGGGCACAGATACGCAGTATTTT	CASSDQAGKGTDTQYF
TRBJ2-5	.	TRBV6-5	.	TGTGCCAGCAGTTCCCGGGGGCCCCAGTACTTC	CASSSRGPQYF
TRBJ2-7	.	TRBV4-3	.	TGCGCCAGCAGCCAAGAATACAGGGAGTACGAGCAGTACTTC	CASSQEYREYEQYF
TRBJ2-7	.	TRBV13	.	TGTGCCAGCAGCTCCTACAGGGTCCATGACAACGAGCAGTACTTC	CASSSYRVHDNEQYF
TRBJ2-7	.	TRBV19	.	TGTGCCAGTAGTAACCAGGGAGAATATACCTACGAGCAGTACTTC	CASSNQGEYTYEQYF
TRBJ2-3	few	TRBV5-4	TRBD2	TGTGCCAGCAGCTTGGGACTAGCGGGGGGGACGACAGATACGCAGTATTTT	CASSLGLAGGTTDTQYF
TRBJ2-7	.	TRBV7-9	.	TGTGCCAGCAGCTTAACTAGCTACGAGCAGTACTTC	CASSLTSYEQYF
TRBJ2-1	.	TRBV10-3	TRBD1	TGTGCCATCAGTGACGGAAGGACAGGGTCATTAAATGAGCAGTTCTTC	CAISDGRTGSLNEQFF
TRBJ2-4	.	TRBV19	.	TGTGCCAGTAGGGACCAATTAGCCAAAAACATTCAGTACTTC	CASRDQLAKNIQYF
TRBJ2-1	.	TRBV19	TRBD2	TGTGCCAGTAGCCATAGCGGGGGGTTATCCTACAATGAGCAGTTCTTC	CASSHSGGLSYNEQFF
TRBJ1-1	.	TRBV6-1	.	TGTGCCAGCAGTGAAAGGCAGACCATGAACACTGAAGCTTTCTTT	CASSERQTMNTEAFF
TRBJ1-6	.	TRBV7-3	.	TGTGCCAGCAGCTTTGGCCGTTGGGGCAATTCACCCCTCCACTTT	CASSFGRWGNSPLHF
TRBJ1-4	few	TRBV7-2	.	TGTGCCAGCAGCTTAGGCGGTCGGAGGCTTAATGAAAAACTGTTTTTT	CASSLGGRRLNEKLFF
TRBJ2-3	.	TRBV4-3	.	TGCGCCAGCAGCCAATCTGGGGGGGCCGGACTCACGCAGTATTTT	CASSQSGGAGLTQYF
TRBJ1-1	.	TRBV5-6	TRBD1	TGTGCCAGCAGCTTCAGGGGGCTCACTTTGAACACTGAAGCTTTCTTT	CASSFRGLTLNTEAFF